Listed here are 25 T cell receptor beta chains from one sample, sequenced in a study of blood T cell repertoires in COVID-19 (TCRdb year 2020). Library preparation was by the immunoSEQ multiplex PCR assay. Held by TCRdb, this immuneACCESS table contains in-frame sequences only and omits some clones. Under half of the omission traces to an unresolved V gene where checked; the cause of the rest is unknown. The sample contains 200,000 or so clones, approximately 90% of them found a single time. Clones ranked in the top ten supply more than 0.7% of the sample. Sequencing used peripheral blood. The source of these receptors is a man aged 55 to 69 with COVID-19, enrolled during active disease.

The table lists this clone with a count of one. V and J are TRBV29-1 and TRBJ2-7; D is perhaps TRBD2 (5 bases). The V and J ends lost 7 bases and 4 bases respectively, with 8 bases between them. Germline assignment: CDR1 SQVTM and CDR2 ANQGSEA. The CDR3 is made up of 10 amino acids. The CDR3: CSGGLYEQYF. The CDR3 DNA is TGCAGCGGCGGACTGTACGAGCAGTACTTC.

The chain couples TRBV7-6 to TRBJ2-7, with D possibly matching TRBD2 (6 bases). There are 17 residues in the CDR3. V was shortened by 5 bases and J by 0 bases, with 20 bases between the two germline ends. Germline V lookup: CDR1 SGHVS, CDR2 FNYEAQ. In DNA form, the CDR3 reads TGTGCCAGCAGCAGACAGACCCGGGACTCGAGCTCCTACGAGCAGTACTTC. Encoded protein: CASSRQTRDSSSYEQYF.

This chain links TRBV11-2 with TRBJ2-1, with D hard to call. Between the trimmed V and J ends, which lost 2 bases and 1 base, there was a span of 3 bases. The germline V gene encodes CDR1 SGHAT and CDR2 FQNNGV. The CDR3 has 13 residues. CDR3 DNA sequence: TGTGCCAGCAGCTTACAGTCCTACAATGAGCAGTTCTTC. Protein sequence: CASSLQSYNEQFF.

The chain recombines TRBV12-5 with TRBJ1-1, with a weak D call TRBD1 (5 bases). Per germline, CDR1 LGHNT and CDR2 FRNRAP. Trimming cost V 7 bases and J 5 bases, with 11 bases left between them. The CDR3 has 12 amino acids. The CDR3 reads CASVMGGTEAFF. The DNA for the CDR3 is TGTGCTAGTGTTATGGGGGGGACTGAAGCTTTCTTT.

This chain uses TRBV18 with TRBJ1-5; TRBD1 might be the D (5 bases). Germline values: CDR1 KGHSH, CDR2 LQKENI. The V gene lost 5 bases and the J gene lost 4 bases, with 12 bases spanning the gap. CDR3 size: 14 residues. DNA for the CDR3: TGTGCCAGCTCAACGAGACAGACTAATCAGCCCCAGCATTTT. Its translation: CASSTRQTNQPQHF. The full variable domain, its missing parts supplied by reference TRBV18 and TRBJ1-5, is NAGVMQNPRHLVRRRGQEARLRCSPMKGHSHVYWYRQLPEEGLKFMVYLQKENIIDESGMPKERFSAEFPKEGPSILRIQQVVRGDSAAYFCASSTRQTNQPQHFGDGTRLSIL.

This clone occurred once. V and J are TRBV29-1 and TRBJ1-3; 7 nucleotides match TRBD1. Germline values: CDR1 SQVTM, CDR2 ANQGSEA. This CDR3 has 13 residues. V lost 7 bases, J lost 2 bases, and 5 bases stayed unmatched. The CDR3 bases are TGCAGCGGGCGAACAGGGGCTGGAAACACCATATATTTT. It is translated as CSGRTGAGNTIYF.

The CDR3 sequence: CASSFALGSGEKLFF. In DNA, the CDR3 is TGTGCCAGCAGCTTCGCCCTTGGGAGTGGAGAAAAACTGTTTTTT. V gene TRBV13 combines with J gene TRBJ1-4; the D is unclear. The CDR3 runs 15 residues. V was shortened by 3 bases and J by 8 bases, with 16 bases between the two germline ends. Germline loops: CDR1 PRHDT, CDR2 FYEKMQ (reference sequence).

The chain carries TRBV6-2 or TRBV6-3 and TRBJ2-1; TRBD1 matches 7 bases. The length of the CDR3 is 16 residues. The junction had 18 bases not matched to a gene; V was cut back by 4 bases and J by 12 bases. Germline V gene sequence: CDR1 MNHEY, CDR2 SVGEGT. The DNA for the CDR3 is TGTGCCAGCAGTTCCCCCGAGAGGACAGGTCCACTCGTGCAGTTCTTC. Protein: CASSSPERTGPLVQFF.

The V call is TRBV7-2, the J call TRBJ1-2; no definite D call. Germline lookup yields CDR1 SGHTA and CDR2 FQGNSA. Trimming shortened V by 1 base and J by 8 bases, and 11 bases separated the two germline ends. CDR3 length: 13 amino acids. Written as DNA, the CDR3 is TGTGCCAGCAGCTTAGTCGGGAATTTCGGCTACACCTTC. Protein product: CASSLVGNFGYTF. The full variable domain, in which reference TRBV7-2 and TRBJ1-2 provide the parts outside the CDR3, is GAGVSQSPSNKVTEKGKDVELRCDPISGHTALYWYRQSLGQGLEFLIYFQGNSAPDKSGLPSDRFSAERTGGSVSTLTIQRTQQEDSAVYLCASSLVGNFGYTFGSGTRLTVV.

The chain joins TRBV6-5 to TRBJ1-3, with D possibly being TRBD1 (6 bases). The CDR3 loop spans 16 amino acids. Trimming cost V 0 bases and J 3 bases, with 12 bases left between them. Germline lookup yields CDR1 MNHEY and CDR2 SVGAGI. CDR3 amino acids: CASSYSPDSVGNTIYF. In DNA, the CDR3 is TGTGCCAGCAGTTACTCACCGGACAGTGTTGGAAACACCATATATTTT.

The V gene is TRBV29-1, the J gene TRBJ2-5; 9 nucleotides line up with TRBD2. J gave up 5 bases and V 4 bases, and 11 bases lay outside the gene matches. Germline CDR1 is SQVTM and CDR2 is ANQGSEA. The CDR3 consists of 15 residues. The CDR3 reads CSVALAGATRETQYF. In DNA, the CDR3 is TGCAGCGTTGCCTTAGCGGGGGCCACCCGGGAGACCCAGTACTTC.

The sample holds one count of this clone. The V call is TRBV18, the J call TRBJ2-2, with 10 bases identical to TRBD1. Unmatched junction bases numbered 5, after V lost 3 bases and J lost 1 base. The CDR3 length is 17 residues. Germline lookup yields CDR1 KGHSH and CDR2 LQKENI. The CDR3 DNA reads TGTGCCAGCTCACCGGGACAGGGGTCGTTGAACACCGGGGAGCTGTTTTTT. This translates into CASSPGQGSLNTGELFF.

V is TRBV27 and J is TRBJ2-2, with D perhaps TRBD1 (5 bases). Germline V gene sequence: CDR1 MNHEY, CDR2 SMNVEV (reference sequence). Trimming shortened V by 5 bases and J by 2 bases, and 12 bases separated the two germline ends. The CDR3 is 15 residues long. The CDR3 sequence: CASSPQGYNTGELFF. The CDR3 DNA is TGTGCCAGCAGTCCGCAGGGTTACAACACCGGGGAGCTGTTTTTT.

The CDR3 DNA follows: TGTGCCAGCAGTTCGCAGGGGCCCGCTCTGGGGTATGGCTACACCTTC. As protein: CASSSQGPALGYGYTF. The V and J genes are TRBV28 and TRBJ1-2; TRBD1 is a possible D gene (6 bases). Germline V gives CDR1 MDHEN, CDR2 SYDVKM. Deletions cut 4 bases from V and 5 bases from J, with 20 bases between. The CDR3 has 16 residues.

V gene TRBV2 combines with J gene TRBJ1-2; tentatively, D is TRBD1 (6 bases). Germline loops: CDR1 SNHLY, CDR2 FYNNEI. The ends were cut back, 8 bases at V and 2 bases at J, with 15 bases in the middle. The CDR3 is 14 residues long. The CDR3 sequence: CASAKDSANYGYTF. The CDR3, as DNA: TGTGCCAGCGCGAAGGACAGCGCAAACTATGGCTACACCTTC.

The chain joins TRBV24-1 to TRBJ2-1; D may be TRBD1 (6 bases). From germline, CDR1 is KGHDR and CDR2 SFDVKD. V lost 2 bases, J lost 10 bases, and 11 bases lay in between. This CDR3 is built from 13 residues. This chain's CDR3 is CATSDSTGSEQFF. In DNA form, the CDR3 reads TGTGCCACCAGTGATTCTACAGGGTCAGAGCAGTTCTTC.

The chain recombines TRBV28 with TRBJ1-5; tentatively, D is TRBD1 (5 bases). In germline, CDR1 is MDHEN, CDR2 SYDVKM. The CDR3 has 14 amino acids. The germline V and J ends were trimmed by 7 bases and 2 bases, with 12 bases remaining between them. The CDR3 DNA is TGTGCCAGCACGGCCAGGGAACGCAATCAGCCCCAGCATTTT. Encoded protein: CASTARERNQPQHF. The whole variable domain, filled in from reference TRBV28 and TRBJ1-5, reads DVKVTQSSRYLVKRTGEKVFLECVQDMDHENMFWYRQDPGLGLRLIYFSYDVKMKEKGDIPEGYSVSREKKERFSLILESASTNQTSMYLCASTARERNQPQHFGDGTRLSIL.

V is TRBV30 and J is TRBJ2-1; 8 positions match TRBD2. Germline loops: CDR1 GTSNPN, CDR2 SVGIG (reference sequence). The CDR3 loop spans 15 amino acids. J gave up 0 bases and V 8 bases, and 9 bases lay outside the gene matches. CDR3 amino acids: CAGTLGTSSYNEQFF. DNA for the CDR3: TGTGCCGGCACGCTAGGGACTAGCTCCTACAATGAGCAGTTCTTC.

The chain combines TRBV27 with TRBJ2-1; 11 bases fit TRBD2. Germline trimming cut 5 bases from V and 4 bases from J; bases unmatched to any gene: 4. CDR1 is MNHEY and CDR2 is SMNVEV in the germline V gene (reference sequence). The CDR3 extends over 15 amino acids. In DNA form, the CDR3 reads TGTGCCAGCAGTCTACTAGCGGGAGAGTACAATGAGCAGTTCTTC. Translated: CASSLLAGEYNEQFF.

The chain recombines TRBV6-2 or TRBV6-3 with TRBJ2-7; 10 bases line up with TRBD2. The CDR3 sequence is 14 residues long. Germline V gene data show CDR1 as MNHEY and CDR2 as SVGEGT. Unmatched junction bases numbered 4, after V lost 2 bases and J lost 6 bases. CDR3: CASSYSGRALEQYF. The CDR3 DNA reads TGTGCCAGCAGTTACAGCGGGAGGGCCCTCGAGCAGTACTTC.

The chain combines TRBV19 with TRBJ1-5, with 9 bases fitting TRBD1. The V and J ends lost 5 bases and 1 base, in that order; junction bases with no gene match: 12. The germline gives CDR1 LNHDA, CDR2 SQIVND (reference sequence). The CDR3 runs to 18 residues. The CDR3 coding sequence is TGTGCCAGTAGTCCCGGGACAGGGACTGTGATAAGCAATCAGCCCCAGCATTTT. This encodes CASSPGTGTVISNQPQHF.

The chain couples TRBV6-5 to TRBJ2-7; D unresolved. Trimming took off 0 bases at V and 0 bases at J, with 6 bases between the two ends. The CDR3 length is 14 residues. From germline, CDR1 is MNHEY and CDR2 SVGAGI. The CDR3 DNA reads as TGTGCCAGCAGTTACTCAATCGTCTCCTACGAGCAGTACTTC. Its translation is CASSYSIVSYEQYF.

The chain carries TRBV11-1 and TRBJ2-3; 7 nucleotides agree with TRBD2. The CDR3 consists of 17 residues. The trim removed 0 bases at V and 0 bases at J, leaving 6 bases unmatched. The germline CDR1 and CDR2 sequences are SGHAT and FQDESV (reference sequence). The CDR3 region has the DNA TGTGCCAGCAGCTTAGCGGTCGGCGGGGGTAGCACAGATACGCAGTATTTT. This gives the protein CASSLAVGGGSTDTQYF.

The V gene is TRBV2, the J gene TRBJ1-2; 8 positions match TRBD1. V trimming: 1 base; J trimming: 6 bases; junction bases outside the gene matches: 1. This CDR3 is 13 amino acids long. Germline loops: CDR1 SNHLY, CDR2 FYNNEI. The CDR3 is CASSEGTGHGYTF. In nucleotides, the CDR3 is TGTGCCAGCAGTGAAGGGACAGGGCATGGCTACACCTTC.

V gene TRBV15 combines with J gene TRBJ1-1, with a tentative D call TRBD1 (5 bases). CDR3 size: 15 residues. Between the trimmed V and J ends, which lost 3 bases and 1 base, there was a span of 12 bases. Germline CDR1 LNHNV, CDR2 YYDKDF (reference sequence). The CDR3 DNA sequence: TGTGCCACCAGCAGGGCGGCAGGGTCGAACACTGAAGCTTTCTTT. Its translation: CATSRAAGSNTEAFF.